The 9 T cell receptor beta chains below come from one sample, sequenced in a study of T cells after yellow fever vaccination. TCRdb independently ran MiXCR on the 5' RACE reads; one entry per CDR3 protein. The data hold about 140,000 distinct CDR3 sequences, with about 7% observed a single time. This specimen consisted of CD4+ T cells sorted from PBMCs, obtained 10 days after the yellow fever booster vaccination. The receptors come from a man aged 30-40 years who received the YFV17D yellow fever vaccine.

This clonotype occurred many times. The V gene is TRBV11-2, the J gene TRBJ2-7; TRBD2 matches 9 bases. The V gene's germline CDR1 is SGHAT and CDR2 FQNNGV. This CDR3 spans 15 amino acids. With 3 bases clipped from V and 7 bases from J, the junction kept 10 bases outside the gene matches. In DNA, the CDR3 is TGTGCCAGCAGCTTTGTGCGGGAGGGCCCTCGAGAGCAGTACTTC. Amino acid sequence: CASSFVREGPREQYF.

This clonotype was detected ten times or more. The chain employs TRBV29-1 and TRBJ2-5; a weak D match, TRBD1 (7 bases). V lost 7 bases, J lost 5 bases, and 14 bases lay in between. The CDR3 spans 12 residues. Germline CDR1 is SQVTM and CDR2 is ANQGSEA. The CDR3 DNA follows: TGCAGCGCCTTCAGGGGGGAGGAGACCCAGTACTTC. Protein: CSAFRGEETQYF.

Many counts were recorded for this clonotype. V usage is TRBV4-2 and J usage is TRBJ2-1, with a tentative D call TRBD2 (5 bases). Trimming cost V 0 bases and J 6 bases, with 12 bases left between them. This CDR3 has 15 amino acids. CDR1 is LGHNA, CDR2 YNFKEQ, per germline. DNA for the CDR3: TGTGCCAGCAGCCAAGATCTCCTAGCCCTCAATGAGCAGTTCTTC. Translating gives CASSQDLLALNEQFF.

This clonotype has a count of ten or more. This chain uses TRBV11-2 with TRBJ2-2, with TRBD2 identical over 9 bases. Germline assignment: CDR1 SGHAT and CDR2 FQNNGV. V was pared by 5 bases and J by 1 base, with 2 bases of the junction left unmatched. The CDR3 is 15 amino acids. The CDR3 loop reads CASSRLAVNTGELFF. The CDR3 DNA reads TGTGCCAGCAGCAGACTAGCGGTGAACACCGGGGAGCTGTTTTTT.

This clonotype was seen at least ten times. The V and J genes are TRBV7-2 and TRBJ2-1; D remains ambiguous. Trimming stripped 7 bases from V and 6 bases from J, with 16 bases between. The CDR3 is 14 residues long. Germline-derived CDR1 and CDR2 are SGHTA and FQGNSA. DNA of the CDR3: TGTGCCAGCATCCCGAGAGGCCAAACCAATGAGCAGTTCTTC. This sequence encodes CASIPRGQTNEQFF.

This clonotype has at least ten counts. J is TRBJ2-7 and V is TRBV7-9, with no clear D. The CDR3 is 14 amino acids. Germline-derived CDR1 and CDR2 are SEHNR and FQNEAQ (reference sequence). V lost 9 bases and J 0 bases, leaving 15 bases between the germline ends. As DNA, the CDR3 is TGTGCCAGTGCGACGGACCCGGGCTCCTACGAGCAGTACTTC. Translating gives CASATDPGSYEQYF.

This clonotype was seen only a few times. This chain connects TRBV3-1 to TRBJ1-1; possibly TRBD1 for D (5 bases). Germline values: CDR1 LGHDT, CDR2 YNNKEL (reference sequence). Trimming shortened V by 4 bases and J by 2 bases, and 11 bases separated the two germline ends. CDR3 size: 14 residues. CDR3 DNA: TGTGCCAGCAGCCGTATCCAGGGTAACACTGAAGCTTTCTTT. Protein: CASSRIQGNTEAFF.

The sample holds many counts of this clonotype. The chain uses TRBV19 and TRBJ2-1; no reliable D call. The germline V gene encodes CDR1 LNHDA and CDR2 SQIVND (reference sequence). The CDR3 has 13 amino acids. The V end was cut by 5 bases, the J end by 2 bases, with 7 bases between. The CDR3 loop is CASSLMPYNEQFF. For the CDR3, the DNA is TGTGCCAGTAGTCTAATGCCCTACAATGAGCAGTTCTTC. Combining the CDR3 with reference TRBV19 and TRBJ2-1 gives the whole variable domain DGGITQSPKYLFRKEGQNVTLSCEQNLNHDAMYWYRQDPGQGLRLIYYSQIVNDFQKGDIAEGYSVSREKKESFPLTVTSAQKNPTAFYLCASSLMPYNEQFFGPGTRLTVL.

This clonotype was recorded at least ten times. This rearrangement joins TRBV20-1 to TRBJ2-7; D perhaps matches TRBD1 (6 bases). Trimming took off 6 bases at V and 5 bases at J, with 20 bases between the two ends. Germline loops: CDR1 DFQATT, CDR2 SNEGSKA (reference sequence). The CDR3 runs to 14 residues. The CDR3 sequence is CSAPSVGGPHEQYF. The DNA for the CDR3 is TGCAGTGCCCCGTCGGTTGGGGGCCCCCACGAGCAGTACTTC.